The source of this TCR beta chain is a study of cytomegalovirus exposure and HLA in healthy donors. The PCR employed 60 Vbeta primers together with 13 Jbeta primers. Sequenced by immunoSEQ multiplex PCR; TCRdb stores in-frame clones only, minus some. The table has about 150,000 clones, roughly 80% seen once. The V end lost 5 bases, the J end lost 4 bases, and 14 bases lay between the germline ends. Germline values: CDR1 PRHDT, CDR2 FYEKMQ (reference sequence). This CDR3 contains 14 residues. The origin of this receptor is a boy younger than 10 in good health and CMV-seronegative. Sequenced: PBMCs. V is TRBV13 and J is TRBJ1-2; D is unresolved. In DNA form, the CDR3 reads TGTGCCAGCAGCCCCGCTGGGCGAGCCTATGGCTACACCTTC. It encodes CASSPAGRAYGYTF.